These 10 T cell receptor beta chains were all obtained from the same sample, sequenced in a study of CXCR3 chemokines and chemotherapy response in bladder cancer. From the PCR reads, TCRdb called clonotypes with MiXCR, one entry per CDR3 protein. The sample lists 8,100 or so distinct CDR3 sequences; roughly 12% were seen once. This material was obtained from a patient whose treatment included neoadjuvant chemotherapy. All receptors derive from a human donor with bladder cancer that responded to neoadjuvant chemotherapy.

The chain carries TRBV7-9 and TRBJ1-5; D is possibly TRBD1 (5 bases). The CDR3 consists of 15 residues. Germline V gene sequence: CDR1 SEHNR, CDR2 FQNEAQ (reference sequence). V lost 4 bases and J 6 bases, leaving 16 bases between the germline ends. The CDR3 region is CASSSSGGRGQPQHF. The CDR3 region has the DNA TGTGCCAGCAGCTCCTCCGGGGGACGTGGTCAGCCCCAGCATTTT.

This clonotype was observed a few times. The rearrangement links TRBV12-3 or TRBV12-4 to TRBJ2-2; tentative D call: TRBD1 (5 bases). The CDR3 consists of 13 residues. The V gene lost 6 bases and the J gene lost 6 bases, with 11 bases spanning the gap. For the CDR3, the DNA is TGTGCCAGCAGCCGACAAGGGGCCGGGGAGCTGTTTTTT. Amino acids: CASSRQGAGELFF.

In this sample, this clonotype turned up many times. The rearrangement links TRBV20-1 to TRBJ2-3, with 8 bases identical to TRBD1. Germline V lookup: CDR1 DFQATT, CDR2 SNEGSKA (reference sequence). The CDR3 is 13 amino acids. The J segment lost 2 bases and the V segment lost 8 bases, leaving 6 bases of the junction unmatched. CDR3 protein: CSPMGQDTDTQYF. In DNA form, the CDR3 reads TGCAGTCCAATGGGACAGGACACAGATACGCAGTATTTT.

This clonotype was picked up many times. CDR3 sequence (DNA): TGTGCCAGCAGCTTTGGTCCGGCAACCGGGGAGCTGTTTTTT. Amino acids: CASSFGPATGELFF. V gene TRBV5-6 combines with J gene TRBJ2-2; D not resolved. This CDR3 region has 14 residues. Germline V gene lookup returns CDR1 SGHDT and CDR2 YYEEEE. The V and J ends lost 2 bases and 5 bases respectively, with 10 bases between them.

This clonotype showed up many times. Here the CDR3 reads CASSLATSGGPLGEQFF. The CDR3 DNA reads as TGTGCCAGCAGTTTGGCCACTAGCGGGGGGCCCCTGGGTGAGCAGTTCTTC. The chain is built from TRBV6-5 and TRBJ2-1, with TRBD2 matching 12 bases. V lost 4 bases to trimming and J lost 9 bases; unmatched junction nucleotides: 13. Germline CDR1 and CDR2: MNHEY and SVGAGI. The CDR3 is 17 residues long.

This clonotype is medium-sized within its sample. This chain uses TRBV19 with TRBJ1-2; no clear D. This CDR3 is 12 amino acids long. V was pared by 0 bases and J by 5 bases, with 4 bases between. The germline V gene encodes CDR1 LNHDA and CDR2 SQIVND (reference sequence). For the CDR3, the DNA is TGTGCCAGTAGTATAGAGGGGTATGGCTACACCTTC. It codes for CASSIEGYGYTF. Supplemented by reference TRBV19 and TRBJ1-2, the full variable domain reads DGGITQSPKYLFRKEGQNVTLSCEQNLNHDAMYWYRQDPGQGLRLIYYSQIVNDFQKGDIAEGYSVSREKKESFPLTVTSAQKNPTAFYLCASSIEGYGYTFGSGTRLTVV.

This clonotype was counted at least ten times. The CDR3 loop reads CASRVTGGDEQYF. The CDR3 nucleotides read TGTGCCAGCAGAGTAACAGGGGGGGACGAGCAGTACTTC. The rearrangement uses TRBV5-4 and TRBJ2-7; D is perhaps TRBD1 (8 bases). CDR1 is SGHNT and CDR2 is YYREEE in the germline V gene (reference sequence). The CDR3 extends over 13 amino acids. V shed 5 bases and J shed 5 bases, with 14 bases lying between them.

This clonotype counts as medium-sized. The chain links TRBV19 to TRBJ2-3; 11 bases fit TRBD2. This CDR3 is 19 amino acids long. The ends lost 0 bases at V and 2 bases at J; junction bases unmatched: 10. The germline V gene encodes CDR1 LNHDA and CDR2 SQIVND (reference sequence). In DNA, the CDR3 is TGTGCCAGTAGTATAGAACTAGCGGGGGCGATTGGGGACACAGATACGCAGTATTTT. Amino acids: CASSIELAGAIGDTDTQYF.

Many counts were recorded for this clonotype. CDR3 sequence (DNA): TGTGCCAGCAGCTCGGGACTAGCGAGTATATCTGGGGCCAACGTCCTGACTTTC. Protein product: CASSSGLASISGANVLTF. This chain joins TRBV13 and TRBJ2-6, with TRBD2 matching over 10 bases. Trimming removed 4 bases from V and 1 base from J; junction bases left unmatched: 7. Germline CDR1 reads PRHDT; CDR2 reads FYEKMQ (reference sequence). This CDR3 is built from 18 residues. The whole variable domain, filled in from reference TRBV13 and TRBJ2-6, reads AAGVIQSPRHLIKEKRETATLKCYPIPRHDTVYWYQQGPGQDPQFLISFYEKMQSDKGSIPDRFSAQQFSDYHSELNMSSLELGDSALYFCASSSGLASISGANVLTFGAGSRLTVL.

In its sample, this clonotype is medium-sized. V usage is TRBV6-6 and J usage is TRBJ1-1, with 7 bases fitting TRBD1. Per germline, CDR1 MNHNY and CDR2 SVGAGI (reference sequence). Trimming at V came to 6 bases and at J to 7 bases, leaving 17 bases not matched to a gene. CDR3 size: 16 residues. The CDR3, as DNA: TGTGCCAGCAGCCCCTACCCGACAGGGTTCCAAGGTGAAGCTTTCTTT. Its protein product is CASSPYPTGFQGEAFF.